The rows below give T cell receptor beta chains drawn from one sample of a study of blood T cell repertoires in COVID-19. Profiled with immunoSEQ multiplex PCR; TCRdb holds only in-frame clones, not every one. The table records fewer than 65,000 clones, more than 80% of them present only once. Sequenced: peripheral blood. These receptors came from a woman aged 80 or over with acute or convalescent COVID-19. The CDR3 runs from the conserved cysteine through the conserved F or W. D genes are given only for firm matches. Some rows have no size entry. The others give once, few or many, or a class for an expanded clone.

d_call: .
clone_size: .
v_call: TRBV6-5
cdr3_length: 12
j_call: TRBJ1-6
cdr3_nt: TGTGCCAGCAGCCAGGGCCTTTCACCCCTCCACTTT
cdr3_aa: CASSQGLSPLHF

d_call: TRBD1
clone_size: .
v_call: TRBV30
cdr3_length: 15
j_call: TRBJ1-2
cdr3_nt: TGTGCCTGGAGTGTTAGGGGGCTGGCTAACTATGGCTACACCTTC
cdr3_aa: CAWSVRGLANYGYTF

d_call: .
clone_size: .
v_call: TRBV28
cdr3_length: 14
j_call: TRBJ1-2
cdr3_nt: TGTGCCAGCAGTTACGGTGTGATTAACTATGGCTACACCTTC
cdr3_aa: CASSYGVINYGYTF

d_call: TRBD2
clone_size: .
v_call: TRBV3-1/TRBV3-2
cdr3_length: 16
j_call: TRBJ2-1
cdr3_nt: TGTGCCAGCAGCCAAGGGGTAGCGGGAGTGGGAAATGAGCAGTTCTTC
cdr3_aa: CASSQGVAGVGNEQFF

d_call: .
clone_size: .
v_call: TRBV5-8
cdr3_length: 15
j_call: TRBJ1-1
cdr3_nt: TGTGCCAGCAGCTCGGGTCACAGGGTCGGCACTGAAGCTTTCTTT
cdr3_aa: CASSSGHRVGTEAFF

d_call: .
clone_size: few
v_call: TRBV7-2
cdr3_length: 15
j_call: TRBJ2-7
cdr3_nt: TGTGCCAGCAGCTCCTCTTGGGGGGATCCCTACGAGCAGTACTTC
cdr3_aa: CASSSSWGDPYEQYF

d_call: .
clone_size: .
v_call: TRBV11-3
cdr3_length: 14
j_call: TRBJ2-7
cdr3_nt: TGTGCCAGCAGCTTATATAGTAGTCCATACGAGCAGTACTTC
cdr3_aa: CASSLYSSPYEQYF

d_call: TRBD1
clone_size: .
v_call: TRBV30
cdr3_length: 13
j_call: TRBJ2-7
cdr3_nt: TGTGCCACCTCGGGACAGGGAACCTACGAGCAGTACTTC
cdr3_aa: CATSGQGTYEQYF

d_call: TRBD1
clone_size: once
v_call: TRBV7-3
cdr3_length: 16
j_call: TRBJ1-1
cdr3_nt: TGTGCCAGCAGCCCGCTCGGAGGGACAGGCAACACTGAAGCTTTCTTT
cdr3_aa: CASSPLGGTGNTEAFF

d_call: TRBD2
clone_size: .
v_call: TRBV3-1/TRBV3-2
cdr3_length: 14
j_call: TRBJ2-3
cdr3_nt: TGTGCCAGCAGCCCCAGCGGGGGGCCAGATACGCAGTATTTT
cdr3_aa: CASSPSGGPDTQYF

d_call: TRBD1
clone_size: .
v_call: TRBV7-8
cdr3_length: 14
j_call: TRBJ2-7
cdr3_nt: TGTGCCAGCAGCGCCGGGACAGGGATCTACGAGCAGTACTTC
cdr3_aa: CASSAGTGIYEQYF

d_call: .
clone_size: .
v_call: TRBV7-2
cdr3_length: 14
j_call: TRBJ2-7
cdr3_nt: TGTGCCAGCAGCCAGGGACATCATGGACACGAGCAGTACTTC
cdr3_aa: CASSQGHHGHEQYF

d_call: .
clone_size: .
v_call: TRBV7-2
cdr3_length: 14
j_call: TRBJ1-1
cdr3_nt: TGTGCCAGCAGCTTCGGACAGAGGAACACTGAAGCTTTCTTT
cdr3_aa: CASSFGQRNTEAFF

d_call: TRBD2
clone_size: .
v_call: TRBV11-3
cdr3_length: 21
j_call: TRBJ2-1
cdr3_nt: TGTGCCAGCAGCTTAGAAGGTTGGGGACTAGCGGGAGAAGGCTTCGACAATGAGCAGTTCTTC
cdr3_aa: CASSLEGWGLAGEGFDNEQFF

d_call: .
clone_size: .
v_call: TRBV6-5
cdr3_length: 13
j_call: TRBJ2-3
cdr3_nt: TGTGCCGGGGCCAGCGGGAGCACAGATACGCAGTATTTT
cdr3_aa: CAGASGSTDTQYF

d_call: .
clone_size: .
v_call: TRBV7-6
cdr3_length: 14
j_call: TRBJ2-5
cdr3_nt: TGTGCCAGCAGTTCTATAGCCGACCAAGAGACCCAGTACTTC
cdr3_aa: CASSSIADQETQYF

d_call: TRBD2
clone_size: .
v_call: TRBV19
cdr3_length: 14
j_call: TRBJ2-7
cdr3_nt: TGTGCCAGTAGTTCATCCGGGACTACCTACGAGCAGTACTTC
cdr3_aa: CASSSSGTTYEQYF

d_call: .
clone_size: .
v_call: TRBV2
cdr3_length: 15
j_call: TRBJ1-5
cdr3_nt: TGTGCCAGCAGTGAGGACAATGGGGGGAATCAGCCCCAGCATTTT
cdr3_aa: CASSEDNGGNQPQHF

d_call: TRBD1
clone_size: .
v_call: TRBV28
cdr3_length: 14
j_call: TRBJ1-6
cdr3_nt: TGTGCCAGTTCAATACCGGGACAGGTTTCACCCCTCCACTTT
cdr3_aa: CASSIPGQVSPLHF

d_call: TRBD2
clone_size: .
v_call: TRBV7-3
cdr3_length: 14
j_call: TRBJ2-1
cdr3_nt: TGTGCCAGCAGCTTATCCGGACTAGTTAATGAGCAGTTCTTC
cdr3_aa: CASSLSGLVNEQFF

d_call: TRBD1
clone_size: few
v_call: TRBV5-1
cdr3_length: 14
j_call: TRBJ2-7
cdr3_nt: TGCGCCAGCAGTTATACAGGGGGGTCCTACGAGCAGTACTTC
cdr3_aa: CASSYTGGSYEQYF

d_call: .
clone_size: .
v_call: TRBV12-3/TRBV12-4
cdr3_length: 13
j_call: TRBJ1-2
cdr3_nt: TGTGCCAGCGGCGCCGGGACAAGCCATGGCTACACCTTC
cdr3_aa: CASGAGTSHGYTF

d_call: TRBD2
clone_size: .
v_call: TRBV5-1
cdr3_length: 17
j_call: TRBJ2-7
cdr3_nt: TGCGCCAGCAGGGCGGGGACTAGCGGGAGCATGCCCTACGAGCAGTACTTC
cdr3_aa: CASRAGTSGSMPYEQYF

d_call: TRBD1
clone_size: .
v_call: TRBV5-1
cdr3_length: 15
j_call: TRBJ2-7
cdr3_nt: TGCGCCAGCAGTTTCCGGGACAGGGGACCCTACGAGCAGTACTTC
cdr3_aa: CASSFRDRGPYEQYF

d_call: .
clone_size: .
v_call: TRBV7-6
cdr3_length: 15
j_call: TRBJ2-3
cdr3_nt: TGTGCCAGCAGCTTGGGGGGAGCCGGGGCAGTTACGCAGTATTTT
cdr3_aa: CASSLGGAGAVTQYF

d_call: TRBD2
clone_size: .
v_call: TRBV28
cdr3_length: 16
j_call: TRBJ2-3
cdr3_nt: TGTGCCAGCAGTTTCGGTAGCGGGGCGAGCACAGATACGCAGTATTTT
cdr3_aa: CASSFGSGASTDTQYF

d_call: .
clone_size: .
v_call: TRBV5-4
cdr3_length: 17
j_call: TRBJ2-3
cdr3_nt: TGTGCCAGCAGCTTGAGGGGAGGCCGAAGGAGCACAGATACGCAGTATTTT
cdr3_aa: CASSLRGGRRSTDTQYF

d_call: .
clone_size: .
v_call: TRBV30
cdr3_length: 11
j_call: TRBJ2-5
cdr3_nt: TGTGCCTGGAGTGGAGCGGAGACCCAGTACTTC
cdr3_aa: CAWSGAETQYF

d_call: TRBD1
clone_size: .
v_call: TRBV19
cdr3_length: 14
j_call: TRBJ1-6
cdr3_nt: TGTGCCAGTAGTGTGGGACAGCGAAATTCACCCCTCCACTTT
cdr3_aa: CASSVGQRNSPLHF

d_call: .
clone_size: .
v_call: TRBV19
cdr3_length: 12
j_call: TRBJ2-1
cdr3_nt: TGTGCCAGTAGTACACAGGGTTATGAGCAGTTCTTC
cdr3_aa: CASSTQGYEQFF

d_call: .
clone_size: .
v_call: TRBV2
cdr3_length: 13
j_call: TRBJ1-1
cdr3_nt: TGTGCCAGCATACCAGACACAAACACTGAAGCTTTCTTT
cdr3_aa: CASIPDTNTEAFF

d_call: .
clone_size: .
v_call: TRBV18
cdr3_length: 19
j_call: TRBJ2-6
cdr3_nt: TGTGCCAGCTCACCACCTGCGACAGCGAGATCCTCTGGGGCCAACGTCCTGACTTTC
cdr3_aa: CASSPPATARSSGANVLTF

d_call: .
clone_size: .
v_call: TRBV11-1
cdr3_length: 14
j_call: TRBJ2-2
cdr3_nt: TGTGCCAGCAGCTTTAACAGGGCTGACGGGGAGCTGTTTTTT
cdr3_aa: CASSFNRADGELFF

d_call: TRBD1
clone_size: .
v_call: TRBV10-3
cdr3_length: 16
j_call: TRBJ1-2
cdr3_nt: TGTGCCATCAGTGAGTTCAGGAGGGGACAGAGCTATGGCTACACCTTC
cdr3_aa: CAISEFRRGQSYGYTF

d_call: .
clone_size: once
v_call: TRBV10-3
cdr3_length: 14
j_call: TRBJ1-3
cdr3_nt: TGTGCCATCAGTGGGCCTGACTCTGGAAACACCATATATTTT
cdr3_aa: CAISGPDSGNTIYF

d_call: TRBD1
clone_size: .
v_call: TRBV7-2
cdr3_length: 14
j_call: TRBJ1-1
cdr3_nt: TGTGCCAGCAGCCCACAGGGGGTGAGCACTGAAGCTTTCTTT
cdr3_aa: CASSPQGVSTEAFF

d_call: .
clone_size: .
v_call: TRBV27
cdr3_length: 15
j_call: TRBJ1-2
cdr3_nt: TGTGCCAGCAGTGATAGGGGGAGGGACCTCTATGGCTACACCTTC
cdr3_aa: CASSDRGRDLYGYTF

d_call: TRBD2
clone_size: .
v_call: TRBV9
cdr3_length: 19
j_call: TRBJ2-1
cdr3_nt: TGTGCCAGCAGCGTAGGTGGTAGCGGGAGGGCGAGCTCCTACAATGAGCAGTTCTTC
cdr3_aa: CASSVGGSGRASSYNEQFF

d_call: TRBD1
clone_size: .
v_call: TRBV20-1
cdr3_length: 11
j_call: TRBJ2-1
cdr3_nt: TGCAGTGGGGACAGGTATGATGAGCAGTTCTTC
cdr3_aa: CSGDRYDEQFF

d_call: .
clone_size: .
v_call: TRBV11-2
cdr3_length: 15
j_call: TRBJ2-2
cdr3_nt: TGTGCCAGCAGCTTCCATCCGGGAGTCACCGGGGAGCTGTTTTTT
cdr3_aa: CASSFHPGVTGELFF

d_call: TRBD1
clone_size: .
v_call: TRBV19
cdr3_length: 15
j_call: TRBJ2-7
cdr3_nt: TGTGCCAGTCGCTCCAACCGGGACAGGGGTGGAGAGCAGTACTTC
cdr3_aa: CASRSNRDRGGEQYF

d_call: .
clone_size: .
v_call: TRBV6-1
cdr3_length: 14
j_call: TRBJ1-6
cdr3_nt: TGTGCCAGCAGTGATAGACAGGCAAATTCACCCCTCCACTTT
cdr3_aa: CASSDRQANSPLHF

d_call: .
clone_size: .
v_call: TRBV29-1
cdr3_length: 13
j_call: TRBJ1-1
cdr3_nt: TGCAGCGTTGAGGACAGTTTCAGCACTGAAGCTTTCTTT
cdr3_aa: CSVEDSFSTEAFF

d_call: .
clone_size: .
v_call: TRBV7-3
cdr3_length: 13
j_call: TRBJ1-1
cdr3_nt: TGTGCCAGCAGCGCCGACAGCTACACTGAAGCTTTCTTT
cdr3_aa: CASSADSYTEAFF

d_call: TRBD1
clone_size: .
v_call: TRBV5-1
cdr3_length: 16
j_call: TRBJ2-7
cdr3_nt: TGCGCCAGCACCCTTGCCCCAGGACAGGAGGTATACGAGCAGTACTTC
cdr3_aa: CASTLAPGQEVYEQYF

d_call: .
clone_size: .
v_call: TRBV9
cdr3_length: 15
j_call: TRBJ1-1
cdr3_nt: TGTGCCAGCAGCGTAGCAGCCGGGGAAGGGACTGAAGCTTTCTTT
cdr3_aa: CASSVAAGEGTEAFF

d_call: .
clone_size: .
v_call: TRBV19
cdr3_length: 13
j_call: TRBJ1-5
cdr3_nt: TGTGCCAGGCAGCACAGGGAGAATCAGCCCCAGCATTTT
cdr3_aa: CARQHRENQPQHF

d_call: .
clone_size: .
v_call: TRBV3-1/TRBV3-2
cdr3_length: 13
j_call: TRBJ2-2
cdr3_nt: TGTGCCAGCAGCCAAGCTGGCTCCGGGGAGCTGTTTTTT
cdr3_aa: CASSQAGSGELFF

d_call: TRBD1
clone_size: .
v_call: TRBV24-1
cdr3_length: 14
j_call: TRBJ2-7
cdr3_nt: TGTGCCACCAGTGACGCCGACAGGGCGTATGAGCAGTACTTC
cdr3_aa: CATSDADRAYEQYF

d_call: TRBD2
clone_size: .
v_call: TRBV7-2
cdr3_length: 16
j_call: TRBJ2-1
cdr3_nt: TGTGCCAGCAGCCAAACTAGCGGGGGGGGAGAGAATGAGCAGTTCTTC
cdr3_aa: CASSQTSGGGENEQFF

d_call: .
clone_size: few
v_call: TRBV7-2
cdr3_length: 14
j_call: TRBJ1-1
cdr3_nt: TGTGCCAGCAGCCTCCGACTCGGGGGGGCTGAAGCTTTCTTT
cdr3_aa: CASSLRLGGAEAFF

d_call: TRBD1
clone_size: .
v_call: TRBV28
cdr3_length: 13
j_call: TRBJ2-7
cdr3_nt: TGTGCCAGCAGCCTGGGACAGCCCTACGAGCAGTACTTC
cdr3_aa: CASSLGQPYEQYF

d_call: .
clone_size: once
v_call: TRBV7-2
cdr3_length: 15
j_call: TRBJ2-6
cdr3_nt: TGTGCCAGCAGCTGGAGGTTCTCTGGGGCCAACGTCCTGACTTTC
cdr3_aa: CASSWRFSGANVLTF

d_call: TRBD2
clone_size: .
v_call: TRBV7-2
cdr3_length: 17
j_call: TRBJ2-1
cdr3_nt: TGTGCCAGCACCTTCCGAGGGGCAGCGGGAAATTTCAATGAGCAGTTCTTC
cdr3_aa: CASTFRGAAGNFNEQFF

d_call: .
clone_size: .
v_call: TRBV7-9
cdr3_length: 16
j_call: TRBJ2-5
cdr3_nt: TGTGCCAGCAGCTTAGTGGGTCTCGCATCGGGAGAGACCCAGTACTTC
cdr3_aa: CASSLVGLASGETQYF

d_call: .
clone_size: once
v_call: TRBV12-5
cdr3_length: 14
j_call: TRBJ2-7
cdr3_nt: TGTGCTAGTGGTTTTGGAGGAGTTAGAGCCGAGCAGTACTTC
cdr3_aa: CASGFGGVRAEQYF

d_call: TRBD1
clone_size: .
v_call: TRBV19
cdr3_length: 15
j_call: TRBJ1-3
cdr3_nt: TGTGCCAGTAGTATAGGGACAGGGGCTGGAAACACCATATATTTT
cdr3_aa: CASSIGTGAGNTIYF

d_call: TRBD2
clone_size: .
v_call: TRBV6-2/TRBV6-3
cdr3_length: 16
j_call: TRBJ2-5
cdr3_nt: TGTGCCAGCAGTTACCCGGCTAGCGGGGGGCAAGAGACCCAGTACTTC
cdr3_aa: CASSYPASGGQETQYF

d_call: .
clone_size: .
v_call: TRBV24-1
cdr3_length: 12
j_call: TRBJ2-1
cdr3_nt: TGTGCCACCAGCCCCCGGGACAATGAGCAGTTCTTC
cdr3_aa: CATSPRDNEQFF

d_call: .
clone_size: .
v_call: TRBV6-5
cdr3_length: 14
j_call: TRBJ1-6
cdr3_nt: TGTGCCAGCTTGAAACAGAGTGATAATTCACCCCTCCACTTT
cdr3_aa: CASLKQSDNSPLHF